The clone carrying this TCR beta chain was recorded many times. Antigen: not known. Both TRBC1 and TRBC2 were covered by a beta constant-region primer of two equimolar oligonucleotides. Nested alpha and beta constant-region primers with the SP2 primer drove four PCR rounds on ligated cDNA. The cDNA 3' end received a ligated single-stranded oligonucleotide carrying the SP2 primer and a 12-nucleotide UMI. Via MiXCR, TCRdb re-called the UMI-ligation and nested PCR reads, giving one row per CDR3 protein. The table has approximately 140,000 distinct CDR3 sequences, roughly 22% seen once. V lost 3 bases and J 0 bases, leaving 9 bases between the germline ends. Germline V gives CDR1 KGHSH, CDR2 LQKENI. The CDR3 totals 15 residues. The data were taken from a study of naive and memory T cell subsets. Overnight CMV lysate stimulation of fresh PBMCs defined donor CMV status by CD4+ IFNgamma. Sequential positive selection took CD4 T cells first, then CD8 T cells. Four subsets defined by CD45RA and CD27 were sorted after CD3, CD4, CD8 and live/dead staining.

The study, taken as a whole, reports: Especially in CD8 cells, naive repertoires contained a few larger clonotypes, possibly CD45RA-re-expressing memory cells.

V gene TRBV18 combines with J gene TRBJ1-5; a possible D gene is TRBD1 (5 bases). The clonotype comes from a human donor in good health. The sample consisted of naive CD4+ T cells from blood. The CDR3 sequence is CASSPTGDSNQPQHF. In DNA, the CDR3 is TGTGCCAGCTCACCCACAGGTGATAGCAATCAGCCCCAGCATTTT.